The 9 T cell receptor beta chains in this list originate from one sample, sequenced in a study of post-analysis software for immune sequencing data. For these receptors, no antigen is known. Study results and limitations: Compared with controls, patients had more of roughly five TRBV segments, including TRBV5-6, TRBV5-1 and TRBV20-1.

Unique molecular identifiers featured in each of the TCR beta cDNA libraries. TCRdb analysed the PCR reads with MiXCR anew, one entry per CDR3 protein. The table lists roughly 200,000 distinct CDR3 sequences, around 29% of them singletons. The sequenced material came from blood. The receptors derive from a girl younger than 18 with multiple sclerosis.

V gene TRBV21-1 combines with J gene TRBJ2-7; the table's TRBD1 call for D was not verified on the DNA. TRBV21-1 has pseudogene status. This CDR3 region has 17 residues. The CDR3 DNA reads as TGTGCCAGCAACCCGACAGGGGCTCGGACAGGGAACAACGAGCAGTACTTC. This codes for CASNPTGARTGNNEQYF.

Many counts were recorded for this clonotype. The J gene is TRBJ2-5, the V gene TRBV15; maybe TRBD2 (5 bases). The CDR3 runs to 14 residues. Trimming took off 3 bases at V and 1 base at J, with 9 bases between the two ends. CDR1 is LNHNV, CDR2 YYDKDF, per germline (reference sequence). The CDR3 sequence: CATSSRRGQETQYF. The CDR3 DNA reads as TGTGCCACCAGCAGTCGCCGGGGCCAAGAGACCCAGTACTTC.

Remarks on this clonotype: This sequence may be a read error, since a much larger clone differs from it by one base. This rearrangement joins TRBV20-1 to TRBJ2-3; D is tentatively TRBD1 or TRBD2 (5 bases each). Germline CDR1 is DFQATT and CDR2 is SNEGSKA (reference sequence). CDR3 length equals 15 residues. CDR3 residues: CSARIKGLRGDMQYF. In nucleotides, the CDR3 is TGCAGTGCTAGAATAAAGGGCCTAAGGGGAGATATGCAGTATTTT.

The genes are TRBV28 and TRBJ1-5, with a weak D call TRBD1 (5 bases). The germline CDR1 and CDR2 sequences are MDHEN and SYDVKM. The CDR3 covers 14 residues. Between the trimmed V and J ends, which lost 6 bases and 1 base, there was a span of 10 bases. The CDR3 DNA sequence: TGTGCCAGCAGCACCCGACAGAGCAATCAGCCCCAGCATTTT. Residues: CASSTRQSNQPQHF.

Concerning this clonotype itself: One base away lies a much larger clone, so this may be a sequencing read error. This chain joins TRBV7-3 and TRBJ2-3; 7 bases agree with TRBD2. CDR1 is SGHTA and CDR2 is FQGTGA in the germline V gene. The CDR3 is 16 residues long. Here the CDR3 DNA reads TGTGCCAGCAGCTCCCATGGGGGGGGTGGCACAGATGCGCAGTATTTT. Protein product: CASSSHGGGGTDAQYF.

This clonotype came up many times. The chain couples TRBV5-1 to TRBJ2-1, with 9 positions matching TRBD1. This CDR3 has 13 residues. The trim removed 4 bases at V and 8 bases at J, leaving 4 bases unmatched. Germline CDR1 and CDR2: SGHRS and YFSETQ. CDR3 nucleotide sequence: TGCGCCAGCAGCCCGGGGACAGGGTATGAGCAGTTCTTC. It is translated as CASSPGTGYEQFF.

This clonotype appeared many times. The chain joins TRBV20-1 to TRBJ2-1; 10 nucleotides agree with TRBD2. CDR1 and CDR2 (germline): DFQATT, SNEGSKA (reference sequence). CDR3 length: 14 residues. The junction had 10 bases not matched to a gene; V was cut back by 6 bases and J by 8 bases. CDR3 sequence (DNA): TGCAGTGCCTCCTCGGCTAGCGGGAGTTATGAGCAGTTCTTC. This gives the protein CSASSASGSYEQFF.

The rearrangement links TRBV29-1 to TRBJ2-7, with TRBD2 identical over 7 bases. This CDR3 spans 16 amino acids. V was pared by 1 base and J by 1 base, with 10 bases of the junction left unmatched. Germline CDR1 is SQVTM and CDR2 is ANQGSEA. CDR3 in DNA: TGCAGCGTTGAAGGCTTTGGGGAGGGCCTATCCTACGAGCAGTACTTC. Translated, it gives CSVEGFGEGLSYEQYF.

This clonotype was seen many times. This chain joins TRBV6-2 or TRBV6-3 and TRBJ2-7, with TRBD2 matching over 8 bases. The CDR3 contains 15 residues. V was pared by 6 bases and J by 0 bases, with 7 bases of the junction left unmatched. Germline CDR1 reads MNHEY; CDR2 reads SVGEGT. The CDR3 region has the DNA TGTGCCAGCAGGAAGACCGGGACTAGCTCCTACGAGCAGTACTTC. It translates to CASRKTGTSSYEQYF.